This TCR beta chain appears in the sequencing data of a study of tumor-infiltrating lymphocytes in primary liver carcinoma. Overall study: Tumors were staged T1-T3 N0M0 and measured about 4 to 11 cm across.

The V end lost 8 bases, the J end lost 5 bases, and 8 bases lay between the germline ends. This CDR3 contains 11 residues. CDR1 and CDR2 from the germline V gene are SNHLY and FYNNEI. Findings and caveats of the study: Top clones occupying all five tumor regions numbered only about 8-25%.

The input was 500 ng total RNA; TCR beta cDNA was made from it with a constant-region primer. Slightly modified ARM-PCR, run as three nested multiplex PCR rounds, produced the TCR beta libraries. It was with TRBV1-TRBV30 forward primers and a C-beta reverse primer that the first two PCR rounds were run, at around 11 cycles each. TCRdb used MiXCR to reprocess the multiplex PCR reads, holding one entry per CDR3 protein. The repertoire consists of approximately 110,000 distinct CDR3 sequences, with around two thirds occurring once and the leading ten covering roughly 8.8%. Joint extraction of RNA and DNA used 20-30 mg of bulk tissue that was unsorted. Patients carried chronic HBV infection without prior treatment. Tumor samples all exceeded 75% viable tumor cells. In the case of this clonotype: Its antigen is currently unknown.

The rearrangement uses TRBV2 and TRBJ2-3; D gene uncertain. The sequence was obtained from a woman aged 55-70 years with primary liver carcinoma and hepatitis B virus infection. The material sequenced was liver tumor tissue from sampling region 1. The subset: tumor region T1, superior pole. The CDR3 here is CASAVGDTQYF. DNA for the CDR3: TGTGCCAGCGCGGTGGGAGATACGCAGTATTTT. Combining the CDR3 with reference TRBV2 and TRBJ2-3 gives the whole variable domain EPEVTQTPSHQVTQMGQEVILRCVPISNHLYFYWYRQILGQKVEFLVSFYNNEISEKSEIFDDQFSVERPDGSNFTLKIRSTKLEDSAMYFCASAVGDTQYFGPGTRLTVL.